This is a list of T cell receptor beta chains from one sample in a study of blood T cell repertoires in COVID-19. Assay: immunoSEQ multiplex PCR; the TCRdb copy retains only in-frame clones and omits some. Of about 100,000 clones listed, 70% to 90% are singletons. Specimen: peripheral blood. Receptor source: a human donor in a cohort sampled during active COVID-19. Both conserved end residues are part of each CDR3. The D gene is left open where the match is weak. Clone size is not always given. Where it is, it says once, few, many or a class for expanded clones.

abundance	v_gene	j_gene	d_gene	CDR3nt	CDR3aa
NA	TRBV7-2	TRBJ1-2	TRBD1	TGTGCCAGCAGCTTATTACCCGGGACAGGGAGTGGCTACACCTTC	CASSLLPGTGSGYTF
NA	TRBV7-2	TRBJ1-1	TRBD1	TGTGCCAGCAGCTTAGAGGGGGCACGAGAAGCTTTCTTT	CASSLEGAREAFF
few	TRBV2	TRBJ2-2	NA	TGTGCCAGCAGTGACAGGGTAAACACCGGGGAGCTGTTTTTT	CASSDRVNTGELFF
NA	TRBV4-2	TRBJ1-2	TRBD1	TGTGCCAGCAGCCAGTTCGCCGGGACAGACACCTATGGCTACACCTTC	CASSQFAGTDTYGYTF
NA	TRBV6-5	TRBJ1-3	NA	TGTGCCAGCAGCGCGACAGGCTCTGGAAACACCATATATTTT	CASSATGSGNTIYF
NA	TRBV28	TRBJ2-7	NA	TGTGCCAGCAGTCCACCGACAGTATCCTACGAGCAGTACTTC	CASSPPTVSYEQYF
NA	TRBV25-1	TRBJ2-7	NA	TGTGCCAGCAGTGAAGGCAGGGGCCTCTCCTACGAGCAGTACTTC	CASSEGRGLSYEQYF
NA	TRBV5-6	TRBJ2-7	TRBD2	TGTGCCAGCAGCTTACGGGGGAGGGACGAGCAGTACTTC	CASSLRGRDEQYF
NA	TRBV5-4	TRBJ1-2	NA	TGTGCCAGCAGCGAAGGGACAACCGCTAACTATGGCTACACCTTC	CASSEGTTANYGYTF
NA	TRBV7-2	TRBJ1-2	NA	TGTGCCAGCAGCTCTTCAGGGGCGACTAACTATGGCTACACCTTC	CASSSSGATNYGYTF
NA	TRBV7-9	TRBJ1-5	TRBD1	TGTGCCAGCAGCTCCAATGGACAGGGAACTCAGCCCCAGCATTTT	CASSSNGQGTQPQHF
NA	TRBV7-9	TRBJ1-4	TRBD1	TGTGCCAGCAGCCCCCTGGACAGGAGCGATGAAAAACTGTTTTTT	CASSPLDRSDEKLFF
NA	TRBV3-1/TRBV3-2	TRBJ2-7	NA	TGTGCCAGCAGCCAAGGGGTGCAGGGCCAGGAGCAGTACTTC	CASSQGVQGQEQYF
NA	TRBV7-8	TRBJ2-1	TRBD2	TGTGCCAGCAGCTTAAGAGGGAGGGCCTACAATGAGCAGTTCTTC	CASSLRGRAYNEQFF
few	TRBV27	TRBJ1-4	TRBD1	TGTGCCAGCAGTTTTGGGGGACAGGGCCTGTTTGTTGAAAAACTGTTTTTT	CASSFGGQGLFVEKLFF
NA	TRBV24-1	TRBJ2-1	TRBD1	TGTGCCACCAGTGGGGACAGGGGGTACAATGAGCAGTTCTTC	CATSGDRGYNEQFF
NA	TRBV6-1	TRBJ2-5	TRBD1	TGTGCCAGCAGTGAAGGGACAGGGGGCGTGGGATGGGGCCAAGAGACCCAGTACTTC	CASSEGTGGVGWGQETQYF
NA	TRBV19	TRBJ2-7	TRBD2	TGTGCCAGTGGCACTAGCGGGAGGGTCGGTTACGAGCAGTACTTC	CASGTSGRVGYEQYF
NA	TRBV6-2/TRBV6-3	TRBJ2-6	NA	TGTGCCAGCAGCAATATCGGGGGACAGAAGCTCTCTGGGGCCAACGTCCTGACTTTC	CASSNIGGQKLSGANVLTF
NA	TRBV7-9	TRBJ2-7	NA	TGTGCCAGCAGCTTACAAGACTCGTCCCTTCGGGAGCAGTACTTC	CASSLQDSSLREQYF
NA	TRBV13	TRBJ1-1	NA	TGTGCCAGCAGCCGCGGGTTAGGCACTGAAGCTTTCTTT	CASSRGLGTEAFF
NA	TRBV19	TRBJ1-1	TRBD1	TGTGCCAGTACCCCGCGTAGAACGGGACAGTCGAACACTGAAGCTTTCTTT	CASTPRRTGQSNTEAFF
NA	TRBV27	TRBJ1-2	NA	TGTGCCAGCAGTACTAACGCTAACTATGGCTACACCTTC	CASSTNANYGYTF
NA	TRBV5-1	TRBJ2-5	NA	TGCGCCAGCAGCGCGGGACAGAAGAAAGAGACCCAGTACTTC	CASSAGQKKETQYF
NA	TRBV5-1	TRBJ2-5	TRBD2	TGCGCCAGCAGCTTAACCCTCACTAGCGGGAGGAGAGAGACCCAGTACTTC	CASSLTLTSGRRETQYF
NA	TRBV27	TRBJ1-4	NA	TGTGCCAGCAGTCTACTCCGGGGGAAAGAAAAACTGTTTTTT	CASSLLRGKEKLFF
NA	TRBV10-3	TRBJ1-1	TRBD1	TGTGCCATCACAGGACAGGTCAACACTGAAGCTTTCTTT	CAITGQVNTEAFF
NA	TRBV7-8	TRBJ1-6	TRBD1	TGTGCCAGCAGCTTAGCTGTCGGACAGGGGGATTCACCCCTCCACTTT	CASSLAVGQGDSPLHF
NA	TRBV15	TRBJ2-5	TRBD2	TGTGCCACCGCCATTGGGGGGAGGGGACAAGAGACCCAGTACTTC	CATAIGGRGQETQYF
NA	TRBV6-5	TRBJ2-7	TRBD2	TGTGCCAGCAGTTACCGGTCTAGCGGGGGGCAAGGAGAGCAGTACTTC	CASSYRSSGGQGEQYF
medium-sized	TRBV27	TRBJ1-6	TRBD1	TGTGCCAGCAGTTGGACAGGGGATTCACCCCTCCACTTT	CASSWTGDSPLHF
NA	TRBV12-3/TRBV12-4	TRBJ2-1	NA	TGTGCCAGCAGTTTCGTCAATGAGCAGTTCTTC	CASSFVNEQFF
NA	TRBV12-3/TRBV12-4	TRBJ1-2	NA	TGTGCCAGCAGTTTCGGGAGAAACTATGGCTACACCTTC	CASSFGRNYGYTF
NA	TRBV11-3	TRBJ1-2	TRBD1	TGTGCCAGCAGCTTCAGGGGGCACTATGGCTACACCTTC	CASSFRGHYGYTF
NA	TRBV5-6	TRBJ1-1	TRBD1	TGTGCCAGCAGCGTGGGGGACAGATTGAACACTGAAGCTTTCTTT	CASSVGDRLNTEAFF
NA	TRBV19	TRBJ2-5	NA	TGTGCCAGTAGGGCGGCGGAATGGGAGACCCAGTACTTC	CASRAAEWETQYF
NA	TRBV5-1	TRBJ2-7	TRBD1	TGCGCCAGCAGCCCAGGAGACAGGGACTACGAGCAGTACTTC	CASSPGDRDYEQYF